Sequencing of this T cell receptor (beta chain) was carried out in a study of blood T cell repertoires in COVID-19 (dated by TCRdb to about 2020). Background for the entire study: The collaborator samples originated in the United States, Italy and Spain and spanned the acute and convalescent phases of COVID-19. The samples were drawn from the first 160 participants of the ongoing ImmuneRACE study and from over a thousand subjects provided by 6 global collaborators. The dataset comprised deeply sampled blood TCRbeta repertoires from subjects exposed to, actively infected with, or recovered from COVID-19. The repertoires were made available in a free public database intended to serve as a resource for research on the immune response to SARS-CoV-2. Where HLA class I and class II types were available, the types were taken from metadata supplied by the sample provider, not from assay-based typing. A de-identified subject ID, COVID-19 status, age in years and sex were almost always included in the sample metadata. The material from the prospective study consisted of cDNA or gDNA derived from T cells, B-cell-depleted T cells, or PBMCs.

Results and caveats for the whole study, not just this receptor: How much clinical and demographic metadata was included differed by source and by participant, and the metadata was provided uncurated.

TCRbeta CDR3 regions were amplified from genomic DNA by means of the immunoSEQ Assay, a bias-controlled multiplex PCR. The authors processed their data as follows. Within the assay, amplification of reference gene primers was used to estimate how many nucleated cells each sample contained. To quantify the absolute abundance of each unique TCRbeta CDR3 rearrangement, sequence reads were collapsed and filtered. Productive Simpson clonality was computed per sample as the square root of Simpson's diversity index over productive rearrangements. TCRdb obtained this table from immuneACCESS and retained in-frame rearrangements with V and J assigned. These tables miss some clones; where compared with another copy, unresolved V genes account for less than half of the shortfall, and the remainder is unexplained. V and J calls and clone size are those listed in that table; D and trimming were worked out from the DNA. Present in this sample are tens of thousands of clones, just under 75% of which were seen just once. 10% of the sample is held by the ten biggest clonotypes.

CDR1 and CDR2 (SGHTA, FQGTGA) derive from the germline V gene. The trim is 5 bases for V and 8 bases for J, with a gap of 22 bases between the germline ends. The CDR3 goes from the cysteine to the phenylalanine over 16 residues. Only CDR3 DNA is held: 48 bases, read in frame from base 1. This clone was picked up one time. Its binding antigen is unknown. No much larger clonotype is one base removed from it; base qualities were not supplied. In Seattle, one collaborating source enrolled patients while the infection was active and tracked those patients longitudinally over the course of disease. Whole blood was collected in K2EDTA tubes by collaborating institutions according to the institutions' own protocols. Collaborator samples were shipped for TCRbeta analysis as frozen whole blood, isolated PBMCs, or DNA extracted from either sample type.

The chain links TRBV7-3 with TRBJ2-1; the best D guess is TRBD1, with 8 bases matching. This TCR derives from a man between 65 and 85 years old with COVID-19, enrolled during active disease. Material: peripheral blood. The encoded CDR3 is CASSRDRGGGIDEQFF. The DNA sequence follows: TGTGCCAGCAGCCGAGACAGGGGAGGGGGTATCGATGAGCAGTTCTTC. The CDR3 plus the reference TRBV7-3 and TRBJ2-1 genes for the other parts give the full variable domain: GAGVSQTPSNKVTEKGKYVELRCDPISGHTALYWYRQSLGQGPEFLIYFQGTGAADDSGLPNDRFFAVRPEGSVSTLKIQRTERGDSAVYLCASSRDRGGGIDEQFFGPGTRLTVL.